These T cell receptor beta chains were read from a single sample in a study of cytotoxic CD8 clonotypes in ibrutinib-treated CLL. TCRdb's table, derived via immunoSEQ multiplex PCR, lists solely in-frame clones and lacks some. Of around 300,000 clones listed, about 80% are singletons. The sample in question was PBMCs, obtained before ibrutinib treatment. These receptor sequences come from a human donor with chronic lymphocytic leukemia. CDR3s leave out the opening cysteine and the closing phenylalanine or tryptophan. Fields, in order: V gene, CDR3 protein.

TRBV9 ASSLGGQDGYT
TRBV7-2 ASSHIAGPHSYEQY
TRBV10-3 AIRDHRESTGELF
TRBV28 ASSPSGINEQF
TRBV4-2 ASSHTSGTRLGELF
TRBV27 ASSLFPGSTGELF
TRBV18 ASSLTNTEAF
TRBV15 ATSRARDSLYEQY
TRBV7-9 ASSSDRADGYGGYT
TRBV2 ASSDDGYGYT
TRBV30 AWSLAVRLTDTQY
TRBV29-1 GSTGVDYGYT
TRBV7-6 ASSLVQTDGDYGYT
TRBV27 ASSLYPGRGVGEQY
TRBV19 ASSILVGSGNEQF
TRBV7-8 ASSSYLGGHSNQPQH
TRBV2 ASSAGTGGSYEQY
TRBV27 ASSLSIMVRSSYNEQF
TRBV28 ASKGLAGRHEQY
TRBV7-2 ASSPRF
TRBV30 AWSRSLGQGRNQPQH
TRBV5-1 ASRLLWAEETQY
TRBV15 ATSIGVFHYGYT
TRBV28 ASRHPGGYEQY
TRBV30 AWSAYFLATYYEQY
TRBV19 ATRSGSYEQY
TRBV7-2 ASSTPGLAGGVGQY
TRBV7-2 ASSLGGFYEKLF
TRBV10-3 AIRDPGLAPYEQY
TRBV27 ASSAFPNYEQY
TRBV11-2 ASSLDPLARTGELF
TRBV10-2 ASRPTTGWDTEAF
TRBV7-6 ASSSQGLAGGYNEQF
TRBV2 ASRRESMNTEAF
TRBV4-2 ASSLKTGGGQPQH
TRBV30 AWSVQGLARSEDTQY
TRBV30 AGPESTGANVLT
TRBV9 ASSVRLAANTGELF
TRBV4-1 ASSHGTALQETQY
TRBV6-6 ASTSVAGSPTDTQY
TRBV14 ASSQTEAFGRNEQF
TRBV5-4 ASSRQPDRSGYT
TRBV11-2 ASSLGVQGLGETQY
TRBV4-1 ASSVSGTSTDTQY
TRBV4-3 ASSQESPGTGGDTQY
TRBV19 ASTPTDLFHEQY
TRBV2 ASRSTGGKVLRDEQY
TRBV19 ASSNRVGDTEAF
TRBV18 ASSPFSGYEQY
TRBV7-9 ASSLEGYGYT